The clone carrying this T cell receptor beta chain was detected many times. Its target is not known. Then a second PCR, running about 6 to 12 cycles, was carried out with a sample-barcoded 5' primer and a J-beta primer mix. TCRdb re-derived calls from the 5' RACE reads in MiXCR, one entry per CDR3 protein. This table has about 780,000 distinct CDR3 sequences, 35% to 60% appearing once. The source of the sample is a study of blood T cells in healthy people across ages. The study's findings and limits: Higher naive T cell percentage went strongly together with higher TCR beta diversity. Unknown CMV status may confound age-related changes in expanded clones.

V lost 0 bases to trimming and J lost 6 bases; unmatched junction nucleotides: 9. Looked up from germline, CDR1 is LGHNA and CDR2 is YNFKEQ. The CDR3 length is 16 residues. The receptor's source is a man at least 80 years old in good health. The sequenced sample was blood. The chain uses TRBV4-2 and TRBJ1-1, with 8 bases matching TRBD1. CDR3 sequence (DNA): TGTGCCAGCAGCCAAGACGCTACAGGGGGGGGGGCTGAAGCTTTCTTT. It encodes CASSQDATGGGAEAFF.